This T cell receptor (beta chain) is drawn from a study of blood T cell repertoires in COVID-19. Study as a whole: Nucleic acid was either cDNA or gDNA, and it came from T cells, B-cell-depleted T cells, or PBMCs.

Data came from immunoSEQ multiplex PCR; TCRdb stores just in-frame clones and leaves some out. This sample yields 110,000 to 150,000 clones, of which about 85% are seen a single time; 6.2% belongs to the top ten. CDR3 size: 16 residues. CDR1 is MNHNY, CDR2 SVGAGI, per germline (reference sequence). V dropped 0 bases and J dropped 3 bases, with 14 bases sitting between them. The sample consisted of PBMCs or T cells enriched from blood (not recorded which). The clonotype comes from a woman aged 35 to 49 who had recovered from COVID-19. The chain couples TRBV6-6 to TRBJ1-2; D gene ambiguous. CDR3 amino acids: CASSYSLAQADYGYTF. DNA of the CDR3: TGTGCCAGCAGTTACTCCCTCGCCCAGGCCGACTATGGCTACACCTTC.